The rows below give T cell receptor beta chains drawn from one sample of a study of T cell changes during pregnancy in multiple sclerosis. Only in-frame clones appear in the TCRdb table, and some are missing; sequencing was by immunoSEQ multiplex PCR. The repertoire holds fewer than 55,000 clones, with 70% to 90% as singletons. The specimen comprised peripheral blood, sampled in the first trimester of pregnancy. These receptors originate from a female donor with multiple sclerosis, enrolled in a pregnancy study. The conserved cysteine and the conserved F or W are not part of the CDR3 here. The order of the fields is V gene, J gene, CDR3 protein.

>TRBV18|TRBJ2-2
ASSPRGINTGELF
>TRBV7-2|TRBJ1-2
ASSPPLPGFADGYT
>TRBV19|TRBJ1-1
ASSPRVSDTEAF
>TRBV7-2|TRBJ2-3
ASSSAPSGGGDTQY
>TRBV2|TRBJ2-7
ASSAGGFSYEQY
>TRBV11-3|TRBJ2-1
ASSRGYDYNEQF
>TRBV7-2|TRBJ2-5
ASSLGLAGGRETQY
>TRBV20-1|TRBJ1-1
SASRPGWAF
>TRBV27|TRBJ1-1
ASSLGGGTEAF
>TRBV19|TRBJ1-5
ATEHRGWRQPQH
>TRBV7-2|TRBJ2-7
ASSLSFYEQY
>TRBV5-5|TRBJ1-6
ASSLRGPRPLH
>TRBV18|TRBJ2-5
ASLPGGRRQETQY
>TRBV27|TRBJ2-7
ASSSRGYEQY
>TRBV6-5|TRBJ1-2
ASSYSGTGNFYGYT
>TRBV11-3|TRBJ2-5
ASSPGRLKQETQY
>TRBV6-1|TRBJ2-7
ASSTGLAGGSEQY
>TRBV9|TRBJ2-3
ASSVGSTRDTQY